This note documents a single T cell receptor beta chain sequence. Its antigen is unidentified. ViraFEST assay sequencing came after antigen-specific CD4+ T cells were expanded with viral peptide pools. Isolating CD4+ T cells followed less than 11 days of culture. Nucleocapsid antibodies stayed negative before and after vaccination, showing no earlier SARS-CoV-2 infection. Wells of around 2 million PBMC each were grown with about 9.5 IU/ml IL-2 and approximately 10 ug/ml peptides. The record originates from a study of vaccination effects on CD4 cells after COVID-19. Overall study: Everyone in the study got two shots of either the BNT162b2 or mRNA-1273 vaccine.

TCRdb's table, derived via immunoSEQ multiplex PCR, lists solely in-frame clones and lacks some. The table has tens of thousands of clones, approximately 76% seen once; the top ten hold around 2.8%. V lost 3 bases and J lost 7; bases outside the gene matches: 7. Germline V gene lookup returns CDR1 SGDLS and CDR2 YYNGEE. The CDR3 sequence is 15 residues long. The source was CD4+ T cells from PBMCs cultured with HCoV-NL63 spike peptides, collected before COVID-19 vaccination. This clonotype was obtained from a human donor who received a COVID-19 vaccine. This chain uses TRBV9 with TRBJ1-2; 12 positions agree with TRBD1. The chain's CDR3 is CASSARDRGQPGYTF. The CDR3, as DNA: TGTGCCAGCAGCGCCCGGGACAGGGGGCAACCTGGCTACACCTTC.